This T cell receptor beta chain emerged from a study of blood T cells in healthy people across ages. The study, taken as a whole, reports: When one million T cells were used, diversity estimates were thought to be underestimates. With unsorted PBMCs, a conclusive comparison of naive versus antigen-experienced cells was not possible.

PCR was performed a second time for roughly 7 to 12 cycles using a sample-barcoded 5' primer and a J-beta primer mix. One entry per CDR3 protein results from TCRdb running MiXCR on the 5' RACE reads. The profile shows 1.5 million to 2 million distinct CDR3 sequences, 28% of them singletons. The germline CDR1 and CDR2 sequences are ENHRY and SYGVKD. The CDR3 sequence is 15 residues long. V dropped 6 bases and J dropped 3 bases, with 17 bases sitting between them. For this clonotype: Its target is not known.

The V and J genes are TRBV10-3 and TRBJ1-1; no clear D gene. The specimen sequenced was blood. The source is a woman under 40 in good health. The CDR3 coding sequence is TGTGCCATCAGCACCGGATTTTTCGGGGACACTGAAGCTTTCTTT. Encoded protein: CAISTGFFGDTEAFF.